These T cell receptor beta chains were read from a single sample in a study of T cell responses to AZD1222 COVID-19 vaccine. TCRdb's table, derived via immunoSEQ multiplex PCR, lists solely in-frame clones and lacks some. The repertoire holds 86,000 or so clones, with 90% as singletons. Sequenced material: peripheral blood, taken on day 0 of AZD1222 vaccination. The origin of the receptors is an adult in good health. Both conserved end residues are part of each CDR3. Each record gives: clone size, D gene, CDR3 length, V gene, J gene, CDR3 DNA, CDR3 protein. A D gene is named only where the DNA matches it firmly. Some rows have no size entry. The others give once, few or many, or a class for an expanded clone.

clone size: NA
D gene: TRBD2
CDR3 length: 15
V gene: TRBV27
J gene: TRBJ2-7
CDR3 DNA: TGTGCCAGCAGTTTATTCGGGAGGAGCTCCTACGAGCAGTACTTC
CDR3 protein: CASSLFGRSSYEQYF

clone size: NA
D gene: NA
CDR3 length: 12
V gene: TRBV20-1
J gene: TRBJ2-7
CDR3 DNA: TGCAGTGCTAGTTGGGCGGGCTTCGAGCAGTACTTC
CDR3 protein: CSASWAGFEQYF

clone size: once
D gene: NA
CDR3 length: 12
V gene: TRBV5-6
J gene: TRBJ2-7
CDR3 DNA: TGTGCCAGCAGCTTTAGCGACTACGAGCAGTACTTC
CDR3 protein: CASSFSDYEQYF

clone size: NA
D gene: NA
CDR3 length: 13
V gene: TRBV29-1
J gene: TRBJ2-7
CDR3 DNA: TGCAGCGTTGTGGGGCAGGGCCCCTACGAGCAGTACTTC
CDR3 protein: CSVVGQGPYEQYF

clone size: NA
D gene: TRBD1
CDR3 length: 12
V gene: TRBV12-3/TRBV12-4
J gene: TRBJ2-7
CDR3 DNA: TGTGCCAGCAGACGGGACAGATACGAGCAGTACTTC
CDR3 protein: CASRRDRYEQYF

clone size: NA
D gene: NA
CDR3 length: 15
V gene: TRBV7-8
J gene: TRBJ1-5
CDR3 DNA: TGTGCCAGCAGCCCGTTCGCTGGGCAAAATCAGCCCCAGCATTTT
CDR3 protein: CASSPFAGQNQPQHF

clone size: NA
D gene: NA
CDR3 length: 11
V gene: TRBV29-1
J gene: TRBJ2-1
CDR3 DNA: TGCAGCGCCAAGGGGGGGAATGAGCAGTTCTTC
CDR3 protein: CSAKGGNEQFF

clone size: NA
D gene: TRBD1
CDR3 length: 16
V gene: TRBV19
J gene: TRBJ1-2
CDR3 DNA: TGTGCCAGTAGTCCAAGCCGGGACAGAGAAGGCTATGGCTACACCTTC
CDR3 protein: CASSPSRDREGYGYTF

clone size: few
D gene: TRBD1
CDR3 length: 15
V gene: TRBV25-1
J gene: TRBJ1-2
CDR3 DNA: TGTGCCAGCAGTTTTACTACAGGGGGCCTCTATGGCTACACCTTC
CDR3 protein: CASSFTTGGLYGYTF

clone size: NA
D gene: NA
CDR3 length: 14
V gene: TRBV11-2
J gene: TRBJ2-7
CDR3 DNA: TGTGCCAGCAGCCAAGGCCAAAACGCCGGGGAGCAGTACTTC
CDR3 protein: CASSQGQNAGEQYF

clone size: NA
D gene: NA
CDR3 length: 12
V gene: TRBV6-5
J gene: TRBJ1-1
CDR3 DNA: TGTGCCAGCAGTTACTCCAAGGCTGAAGCTTTCTTT
CDR3 protein: CASSYSKAEAFF

clone size: NA
D gene: NA
CDR3 length: 14
V gene: TRBV6-5
J gene: TRBJ2-1
CDR3 DNA: TGTGCCAGCACGGAGAGGGCTGTCTACAATGAGCAGTTCTTC
CDR3 protein: CASTERAVYNEQFF

clone size: NA
D gene: NA
CDR3 length: 11
V gene: TRBV20-1
J gene: TRBJ1-1
CDR3 DNA: TGCAGTGCTAGGTCTGACACTGAAGCTTTCTTT
CDR3 protein: CSARSDTEAFF

clone size: NA
D gene: NA
CDR3 length: 15
V gene: TRBV29-1
J gene: TRBJ1-1
CDR3 DNA: TGCAGCGCTGGGGGTGCCAGGGGCATAAACACTGAAGCTTTCTTT
CDR3 protein: CSAGGARGINTEAFF

clone size: once
D gene: NA
CDR3 length: 12
V gene: TRBV3-1/TRBV3-2
J gene: TRBJ1-2
CDR3 DNA: TGTGCCAGCAGCCAAGATCACAGGCACTACACCTTC
CDR3 protein: CASSQDHRHYTF

clone size: NA
D gene: NA
CDR3 length: 14
V gene: TRBV13
J gene: TRBJ1-4
CDR3 DNA: TGTGCCAGCAGCTTAGCAGCTAACGGTGAAAAACTGTTTTTT
CDR3 protein: CASSLAANGEKLFF

clone size: NA
D gene: NA
CDR3 length: 14
V gene: TRBV3-1/TRBV3-2
J gene: TRBJ1-1
CDR3 DNA: TGTGCCAGCAGCATGGGACACGTGAACACTGAAGCTTTCTTT
CDR3 protein: CASSMGHVNTEAFF

clone size: NA
D gene: NA
CDR3 length: 15
V gene: TRBV28
J gene: TRBJ1-2
CDR3 DNA: TGTGCCAGCGAGGGCTTAGGTGGGGGCGCAAGGGGCTACACCTTC
CDR3 protein: CASEGLGGGARGYTF

clone size: few
D gene: NA
CDR3 length: 15
V gene: TRBV6-5
J gene: TRBJ2-7
CDR3 DNA: TGTGCCAGCAGTCGGGGGACGGCGACTGATTACGAGCAGTACTTC
CDR3 protein: CASSRGTATDYEQYF

clone size: NA
D gene: NA
CDR3 length: 14
V gene: TRBV13
J gene: TRBJ1-2
CDR3 DNA: TGTGCCAGCAGCGTCAGGGTCTCTAACTATGGCTACACCTTC
CDR3 protein: CASSVRVSNYGYTF

clone size: NA
D gene: TRBD1
CDR3 length: 16
V gene: TRBV7-8
J gene: TRBJ1-5
CDR3 DNA: TGTGCCAGCAGCTTAGGAGGACAGGGGGTCAGTCAGCCCCAGCATTTT
CDR3 protein: CASSLGGQGVSQPQHF

clone size: once
D gene: TRBD1
CDR3 length: 13
V gene: TRBV6-5
J gene: TRBJ1-1
CDR3 DNA: TGTGCCAGCAGTCACGGGGGGGACAGGGCAGCTTTCTTT
CDR3 protein: CASSHGGDRAAFF

clone size: NA
D gene: TRBD1
CDR3 length: 15
V gene: TRBV9
J gene: TRBJ1-5
CDR3 DNA: TGTGCCAGCAGCGCCTACGACAGGGGTCCGCCGCCCCAGCATTTT
CDR3 protein: CASSAYDRGPPPQHF

clone size: NA
D gene: NA
CDR3 length: 11
V gene: TRBV12-3/TRBV12-4
J gene: TRBJ1-2
CDR3 DNA: TGTGCCAGCAGTTTGAGGGGGGGCTACACCTTC
CDR3 protein: CASSLRGGYTF

clone size: NA
D gene: TRBD1
CDR3 length: 14
V gene: TRBV5-1
J gene: TRBJ1-1
CDR3 DNA: TGCGCCAGCAGCAAAAGACAGGGGAACACTGAAGCTTTCTTT
CDR3 protein: CASSKRQGNTEAFF

clone size: NA
D gene: NA
CDR3 length: 14
V gene: TRBV27
J gene: TRBJ1-3
CDR3 DNA: TGTGCCAGCAGGGCCGGTGGGGGTGGAAACACCATATATTTT
CDR3 protein: CASRAGGGGNTIYF

clone size: NA
D gene: NA
CDR3 length: 15
V gene: TRBV6-5
J gene: TRBJ1-4
CDR3 DNA: TGTGCCAGCAGTTACGGCGCAGCAACTAATGAAAAACTGTTTTTT
CDR3 protein: CASSYGAATNEKLFF

clone size: NA
D gene: NA
CDR3 length: 14
V gene: TRBV6-4
J gene: TRBJ2-3
CDR3 DNA: TGTGCCAGGACTATGAGACTGGGGTACCGGGCGCAGTATTTT
CDR3 protein: CARTMRLGYRAQYF

clone size: NA
D gene: NA
CDR3 length: 12
V gene: TRBV7-9
J gene: TRBJ1-4
CDR3 DNA: TGTGCCAGCGGGCCAACGAATGAAAAACTGTTTTTT
CDR3 protein: CASGPTNEKLFF

clone size: NA
D gene: TRBD2
CDR3 length: 14
V gene: TRBV5-5
J gene: TRBJ2-5
CDR3 DNA: TGTGCCAGCACGCGGGAGTGGAATCAAGAGACCCAGTACTTC
CDR3 protein: CASTREWNQETQYF

clone size: NA
D gene: TRBD1
CDR3 length: 16
V gene: TRBV5-1
J gene: TRBJ2-5
CDR3 DNA: TGCGCCAGCAGCTTGGCGTACAGGGGGCCGGGGGAGACCCAGTACTTC
CDR3 protein: CASSLAYRGPGETQYF

clone size: NA
D gene: NA
CDR3 length: 14
V gene: TRBV29-1
J gene: TRBJ2-2
CDR3 DNA: TGCAGCGTGGGGGGAGGTGCGAACACCGGGGAGCTGTTTTTT
CDR3 protein: CSVGGGANTGELFF

clone size: NA
D gene: NA
CDR3 length: 15
V gene: TRBV30
J gene: TRBJ2-4
CDR3 DNA: TGTGCCTGGAGTGGGACTGGGGGTCCCAAAAACATTCAGTACTTC
CDR3 protein: CAWSGTGGPKNIQYF

clone size: NA
D gene: NA
CDR3 length: 12
V gene: TRBV5-4
J gene: TRBJ2-7
CDR3 DNA: TGTGCCAGCAGCTTGGGGGGGGACGAGCAGTACTTC
CDR3 protein: CASSLGGDEQYF

clone size: NA
D gene: TRBD2
CDR3 length: 17
V gene: TRBV7-8
J gene: TRBJ2-1
CDR3 DNA: TGTGCCAGCAGCTTAGAGGTTGGGGCTAGCGGGAGGTATGAGCAGTTCTTC
CDR3 protein: CASSLEVGASGRYEQFF

clone size: NA
D gene: NA
CDR3 length: 16
V gene: TRBV4-1
J gene: TRBJ2-1
CDR3 DNA: TGCGCCAGCAGCCATTGGGTTGGCAGGGAGGAGAATGAGCAGTTCTTC
CDR3 protein: CASSHWVGREENEQFF

clone size: once
D gene: NA
CDR3 length: 14
V gene: TRBV9
J gene: TRBJ1-1
CDR3 DNA: TGTGCCAGCAGCGTAGTTCCGGGGCCCACTGAAGCTTTCTTT
CDR3 protein: CASSVVPGPTEAFF

clone size: few
D gene: TRBD2
CDR3 length: 15
V gene: TRBV4-1
J gene: TRBJ2-1
CDR3 DNA: TGCGCCAGCAGCCAAGATGCGACTAGCTCCTATGAGCAGTTCTTC
CDR3 protein: CASSQDATSSYEQFF

clone size: NA
D gene: NA
CDR3 length: 13
V gene: TRBV7-8
J gene: TRBJ1-5
CDR3 DNA: TGTGCCAGCAGCTTAGCGGAGACTCAGCCCCAGCATTTT
CDR3 protein: CASSLAETQPQHF

clone size: few
D gene: NA
CDR3 length: 17
V gene: TRBV11-2
J gene: TRBJ2-5
CDR3 DNA: TGTGCCAGCAGCTTAGGTGGGGACTTGGGCTGGGGAGAGACCCAGTACTTC
CDR3 protein: CASSLGGDLGWGETQYF